These 27 T cell receptor beta chains originate from one sample sequenced in a study of cytomegalovirus exposure and HLA in healthy donors (dated by TCRdb to between 2016 and 2019). Preparation of the library involved the immunoSEQ multiplex PCR assay. For the multiplex PCR, a mixture combining 60 forward primers for TCR Vbeta segments and 13 reverse primers for TCR Jbeta segments was used. TCRdb provides this immuneACCESS table in a form limited to in-frame rearrangements. Some clones are lacking; in checked studies, under half of them reflect an unresolved V gene, and why the rest are absent is not known. The sample table holds over 250,000 clones, of which 86% were seen once. Around 4.2% of the sample goes to the ten largest clones. Sequencing was performed on PBMCs. All receptors come from a man in his forties in good health and CMV-seropositive.

The rearrangement joins TRBV5-1 to TRBJ2-5; TRBD2 matches 10 bases. There are 15 residues in the CDR3. Trimming at V came to 1 base and at J to 3 bases, leaving 3 bases not matched to a gene. Germline CDR1 is SGHRS and CDR2 is YFSETQ. As DNA, the CDR3 is TGCGCCAGCAGCTTGCTAGCGGGAGCTGAAGAGACCCAGTACTTC. Residues: CASSLLAGAEETQYF.

This rearrangement joins TRBV7-6 to TRBJ2-5, with D unclear. The J call may be incorrect, as the DNA end agrees better with TRBJ2-7. The germline gives CDR1 SGHVS, CDR2 FNYEAQ. The CDR3 covers 13 residues. CDR3 in amino acids: CASSPAFSYEQYF. The CDR3 bases are TGTGCCAGCAGCCCCGCGTTTAGCTACGAGCAGTACTTC.

The chain employs TRBV27 and TRBJ1-6; D unresolved. Trimming took off 0 bases at V and 8 bases at J, with 14 bases between the two ends. Per germline, CDR1 MNHEY and CDR2 SMNVEV (reference sequence). This CDR3 comprises 16 residues. The CDR3 is CASSLSARLADSPLHF. CDR3 nucleotides: TGTGCCAGCAGTTTATCCGCACGCCTAGCGGATTCACCCCTCCACTTT.

The chain combines TRBV7-3 with TRBJ2-1; 11 nucleotides match TRBD2. Trimming took 3 bases from V and 5 from J; bases not matched to a gene: 6. The CDR3 covers 16 residues. The germline gives CDR1 SGHTA, CDR2 FQGTGA. The CDR3 sequence is CASSLTSGITNNEQFF. The CDR3 DNA reads TGTGCCAGCAGCTTGACTAGCGGGATAACTAACAATGAGCAGTTCTTC.

V and J are TRBV6-6 and TRBJ1-5; perhaps TRBD1 as D (5 bases). The CDR3 has 12 amino acids. Per the germline V gene, CDR1 is MNHNY and CDR2 is SVGAGI (reference sequence). Trimming shortened V by 5 bases and J by 7 bases, and 9 bases separated the two germline ends. The DNA of the CDR3 is TGTGCCAGCAGTGATACAGGACAGCCCCAGCATTTT. Translated, it gives CASSDTGQPQHF.

V gene TRBV5-1 combines with J gene TRBJ1-2; TRBD1 is a possible D gene (6 bases). V was pared by 4 bases and J by 3 bases, with 16 bases between. The germline V gene has CDR1 SGHRS and CDR2 YFSETQ. The length of the CDR3 is 15 residues. The CDR3 DNA reads TGCGCCAGCAGCGGCGGGGGCCCCACTGACTATGGCTACACCTTC. This sequence encodes CASSGGGPTDYGYTF.

The chain employs TRBV5-1 and TRBJ1-2; possible D gene TRBD1, 6 bases. This CDR3 has 13 residues. Germline assignment: CDR1 SGHRS and CDR2 YFSETQ. Trimming shortened V by 0 bases and J by 6 bases, and 9 bases separated the two germline ends. Here the CDR3 reads CASSLEGGDGYTF. The DNA of the CDR3 is TGCGCCAGCAGCTTGGAAGGGGGGGATGGCTACACCTTC.

This chain uses TRBV28 with TRBJ1-5; D remains ambiguous. Germline CDR1 reads MDHEN; CDR2 reads SYDVKM. CDR3 size: 15 residues. V was cut by 6 bases and J by 2 bases, with 14 bases left in between. DNA of the CDR3: TGTGCCAGCAGACTTCCCACGCCCGGCAATCAGCCCCAGCATTTT. It encodes CASRLPTPGNQPQHF.

The chain joins TRBV29-1 to TRBJ2-3, with D maybe TRBD2 (7 bases). The CDR3 runs to 14 residues. In germline, CDR1 is SQVTM, CDR2 ANQGSEA. With 8 bases removed from V and 1 base from J, the gap between germline ends came to 16 bases. CDR3 DNA: TGCAGCTTTTGGGGGGGGCCGGGCACAGATACGCAGTATTTT. It specifies CSFWGGPGTDTQYF.

The chain joins TRBV7-9 to TRBJ2-3, with 12 bases identical to TRBD1. The junction had 7 bases not matched to a gene; V was cut back by 8 bases and J by 4 bases. The length of the CDR3 is 15 residues. CDR1 and CDR2 from the germline V gene are SEHNR and FQNEAQ (reference sequence). This CDR3 is CASCSWDRGPDTQYF. In DNA, the CDR3 is TGTGCCAGCTGCAGCTGGGACAGGGGGCCAGATACGCAGTATTTT.

Details on this clone: At the DNA level, this CDR3 is encoded by other sequences in the same sample as well. The V and J genes are TRBV5-1 and TRBJ1-1; D is perhaps TRBD1 (6 bases). Between the trimmed V and J ends, which lost 0 bases and 4 bases, there was a span of 7 bases. Germline lookup yields CDR1 SGHRS and CDR2 YFSETQ. This CDR3 comprises 13 residues. CDR3 coding DNA: TGCGCCAGCAGCTTGGGAGGGGGCACTGAAGCTTTCTTT. As protein: CASSLGGGTEAFF.

The rearrangement uses TRBV7-3 and TRBJ2-3; the D gene is possibly TRBD2 (6 bases). The germline gives CDR1 SGHTA, CDR2 FQGTGA. This CDR3 comprises 14 residues. Trimming removed 5 bases from V and 4 bases from J, with 13 bases in between. CDR3 DNA sequence: TGTGCCAGCAGCCCTGCCGGGAGCTCAGATACGCAGTATTTT. As protein: CASSPAGSSDTQYF.

The genes are TRBV11-2 and TRBJ1-1; the D gene is possibly TRBD1 (6 bases). Germline V gives CDR1 SGHAT, CDR2 FQNNGV. Trimming stripped 5 bases from V and 7 bases from J, with 11 bases between. The CDR3 consists of 12 residues. CDR3 region: CASSPQGHEAFF. The CDR3 DNA reads TGTGCCAGCAGCCCACAGGGCCATGAAGCTTTCTTT. Together with reference TRBV11-2 and TRBJ1-1, the CDR3 gives the full variable domain: EAGVAQSPRYKIIEKRQSVAFWCNPISGHATLYWYQQILGQGPKLLIQFQNNGVVDDSQLPKDRFSAERLKGVDSTLKIQPAKLEDSAVYLCASSPQGHEAFFGQGTRLTVV.

The chain uses TRBV27 and TRBJ2-6, with D perhaps TRBD2 (6 bases). The ends were cut back, 6 bases at V and 0 bases at J, with 21 bases in the middle. CDR3 length equals 19 residues. The V gene's germline CDR1 is MNHEY and CDR2 SMNVEV (reference sequence). CDR3 nucleotide sequence: TGTGCCAGCAGCACTCAACCCTTTTACGGGAGCTCTGGGGCCAACGTCCTGACTTTC. Amino acid sequence: CASSTQPFYGSSGANVLTF. The entire variable domain, with the rest obtained from reference TRBV27 and TRBJ2-6, is as follows: EAQVTQNPRYLITVTGKKLTVTCSQNMNHEYMSWYRQDPGLGLRQIYYSMNVEVTDKGDVPEGYKVSRKEKRNFPLILESPSPNQTSLYFCASSTQPFYGSSGANVLTFGAGSRLTVL.

This clone was observed a handful of times. This chain links TRBV5-6 with TRBJ2-1; tentatively, D is TRBD2 (6 bases). The CDR3 loop spans 15 amino acids. V was clipped by 0 bases and J by 9 bases, with 16 bases between them. CDR1 is SGHDT and CDR2 is YYEEEE in the germline V gene. The CDR3 coding sequence is TGTGCCAGCAGCTTGGCGCCGGGAGCTCAGCGTGAGCAGTTCTTC. This encodes CASSLAPGAQREQFF. Drawing the rest from reference TRBV5-6 and TRBJ2-1, the complete variable domain is DAGVTQSPTHLIKTRGQQVTLRCSPKSGHDTVSWYQQALGQGPQFIFQYYEEEERQRGNFPDRFSGHQFPNYSSELNVNALLLGDSALYLCASSLAPGAQREQFFGPGTRLTVL.

The rearrangement links TRBV5-1 to TRBJ2-7, with a tentative D call TRBD1 (6 bases). The CDR3 runs 13 residues. Germline loops: CDR1 SGHRS, CDR2 YFSETQ. V shed 3 bases and J shed 4 bases, with 11 bases lying between them. CDR3 sequence reads: CASSWNREYEQYF. In nucleotides, the CDR3 is TGCGCCAGCAGCTGGAACAGGGAGTACGAGCAGTACTTC. Drawing the rest from reference TRBV5-1 and TRBJ2-7, the complete variable domain is KAGVTQTPRYLIKTRGQQVTLSCSPISGHRSVSWYQQTPGQGLQFLFEYFSETQRNKGNFPGRFSGRQFSNSRSEMNVSTLELGDSALYLCASSWNREYEQYFGPGTRLTVT.

The chain joins TRBV27 to TRBJ1-1; the D gene is possibly TRBD1 (5 bases). V was cut by 6 bases and J by 3 bases, with 14 bases left in between. Germline V lookup: CDR1 MNHEY, CDR2 SMNVEV (reference sequence). The CDR3 totals 14 residues. CDR3 bases: TGTGCCAGCAGGAGGGGACTCAGAGACACTGAAGCTTTCTTT. This codes for CASRRGLRDTEAFF.

This clone was detected once. This sequence joins TRBV11-2 and TRBJ1-2; possibly TRBD1 for D (5 bases). The CDR3 has 16 amino acids. The ends were cut back, 5 bases at V and 7 bases at J, with 23 bases in the middle. Germline CDR1 is SGHAT and CDR2 is FQNNGV. The CDR3 is CASSRPGRDSIGGYTF. The CDR3, as DNA: TGTGCCAGCAGCCGCCCCGGCAGGGACTCTATAGGTGGCTACACCTTC.

The V and J genes are TRBV7-8 and TRBJ2-7; TRBD2 aligns across 9 bases. The CDR3 totals 15 residues. After removal of 0 bases from V and 3 bases from J, the junction contained 3 bases not matched to a gene. Germline V gene sequence: CDR1 SGHVS, CDR2 FQNEAQ. CDR3 in amino acids: CASSLASGGHYEQYF. Here the CDR3 DNA reads TGTGCCAGCAGCTTAGCTAGCGGGGGACACTACGAGCAGTACTTC.

This chain links TRBV9 with TRBJ2-2, with D uncertain. CDR1 is SGDLS and CDR2 is YYNGEE in the germline V gene. The CDR3 length is 13 residues. The ends were cut back, 0 bases at V and 3 bases at J, with 3 bases in the middle. The CDR3 reads CASSVVDTGELFF. The CDR3 bases are TGTGCCAGCAGCGTAGTCGACACCGGGGAGCTGTTTTTT.

The rearrangement joins TRBV5-5 to TRBJ1-3; 7 nucleotides line up with TRBD1. J was trimmed by 2 bases and V by 4 bases; bases with no gene match: 6. CDR3 length equals 15 residues. Germline V gene sequence: CDR1 SGHKS, CDR2 YYEKEE (reference sequence). CDR3 in amino acids: CASSVGQTTGNTIYF. The CDR3 DNA sequence: TGTGCCAGCAGCGTGGGACAGACGACTGGAAACACCATATATTTT.

In the case of this clone: In the same sample, other DNA sequences code for this CDR3. V gene TRBV19 combines with J gene TRBJ1-1, with TRBD1 identical over 12 bases. The CDR3 runs to 14 residues. CDR1 LNHDA and CDR2 SQIVND come from the germline V gene (reference sequence). CDR3 protein: CATGDRGLNTEAFF. The CDR3 DNA is TGTGCTACCGGGGACAGGGGGCTTAACACTGAAGCTTTCTTT.

The chain carries TRBV19 and TRBJ2-5; 9 bases fit TRBD2. The J call may be incorrect, as the DNA end agrees better with TRBJ2-7. This CDR3 region has 15 residues. Germline CDR1 and CDR2: LNHDA and SQIVND (reference sequence). This CDR3 is CASSIMTSGPYEQYF. Written as DNA, the CDR3 is TGTGCCAGTAGTATTATGACTAGCGGACCCTACGAGCAGTACTTC.

This chain uses TRBV25-1 with TRBJ2-7; D gene ambiguous. The CDR3 spans 10 residues. V was clipped by 6 bases and J by 4 bases, with 4 bases between them. From germline, CDR1 is MGHDK and CDR2 SYGVNS. CDR3 loop: CASRQYEQYF. The CDR3 DNA is TGTGCCAGCAGGCAGTACGAGCAGTACTTC.

The rearrangement joins TRBV6-5 to TRBJ2-7; TRBD1 matches at 8 bases. Germline CDR1 reads MNHEY; CDR2 reads SVGAGI. J lost 6 bases, V lost 0 bases, and 7 bases had no gene match. The CDR3 consists of 15 residues. CDR3 DNA: TGTGCCAGCAGTTACTCGAACAGGGGGACCCGCGAGCAGTACTTC. Protein: CASSYSNRGTREQYF.

The chain couples TRBV6-1 to TRBJ2-2; possibly TRBD2 for D (5 bases). The V end lost 2 bases, the J end lost 7 bases, and 8 bases lay between the germline ends. The CDR3 spans 13 residues. Per the germline V gene, CDR1 is MNHNS and CDR2 is SASEGT. This CDR3 reads CASSESGLGELFF. The DNA of the CDR3 is TGTGCCAGCAGTGAAAGCGGTCTCGGGGAGCTGTTTTTT.

This clone was detected only once. The chain uses TRBV7-9 and TRBJ2-2; the D is unclear. CDR3 size: 15 residues. V was trimmed by 3 bases and J by 9 bases, leaving 17 bases between them. The V gene's germline CDR1 is SEHNR and CDR2 FQNEAQ (reference sequence). This chain's CDR3 is CASSFLLSAYRELFF. In DNA, the CDR3 is TGTGCCAGCAGCTTTTTACTATCGGCCTACAGGGAGCTGTTTTTT.